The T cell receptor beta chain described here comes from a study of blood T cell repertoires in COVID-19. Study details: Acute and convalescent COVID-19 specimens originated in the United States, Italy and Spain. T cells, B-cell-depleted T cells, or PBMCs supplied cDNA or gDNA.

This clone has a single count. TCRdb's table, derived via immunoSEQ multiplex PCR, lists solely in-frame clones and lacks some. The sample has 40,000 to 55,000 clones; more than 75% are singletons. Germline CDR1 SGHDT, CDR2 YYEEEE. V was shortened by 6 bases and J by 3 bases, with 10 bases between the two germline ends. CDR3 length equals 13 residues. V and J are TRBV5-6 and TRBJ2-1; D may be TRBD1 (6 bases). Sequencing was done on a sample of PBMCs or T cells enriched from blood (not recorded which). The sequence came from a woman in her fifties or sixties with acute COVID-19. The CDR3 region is CASNRVGYNEQFF. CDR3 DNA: TGTGCCAGCAACAGGGTGGGCTACAATGAGCAGTTCTTC. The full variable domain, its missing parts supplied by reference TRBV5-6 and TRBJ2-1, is DAGVTQSPTHLIKTRGQQVTLRCSPKSGHDTVSWYQQALGQGPQFIFQYYEEEERQRGNFPDRFSGHQFPNYSSELNVNALLLGDSALYLCASNRVGYNEQFFGPGTRLTVL.